Given below is one T cell receptor (beta chain) in context. Antigen: not known. This sample was taken from a study of memory B cells and T cells in multiple sclerosis. Stimulus-free culture yielded autoproliferating CFSE-dim and non-proliferating CFSE-high T cells, each sequenced separately. Pooled replicate wells came from around 50 million CFSE-labeled PBMCs cultured around seven days without stimulus. Sequencing was performed with immunoSEQ multiplex PCR; in TCRdb, only in-frame clones are kept and a portion is missing. The sample comprises about 32,000 clones, more than 70% of which are singletons, and roughly 2.5% rests with the top ten. Overall study results and limits: Shared clonotype counts depended on differing compartment clone-set sizes and were normalized.

V was pared by 3 bases and J by 4 bases, with 27 bases between. CDR3 length: 19 amino acids. CDR1 is MDHEN, CDR2 SYDVKM, per germline. This chain joins TRBV28 and TRBJ1-2, with D tentatively TRBD1 (5 bases). The TCR originated in a human donor with multiple sclerosis. The specimen was PBMCs from blood kept in culture. Written as DNA, the CDR3 is TGTGCCAGCAGTTTGCCGTTGGGGGGGTCAGATTCAGAACCCTATGGCTACACCTTC. This gives the protein CASSLPLGGSDSEPYGYTF.